These 29 T cell receptor beta chains originate from one sample sequenced in a study of blood T cell repertoires in COVID-19 (TCRdb year 2020). Receptor amplification or capture employed the immunoSEQ multiplex PCR assay. In its TCRdb copy, this immuneACCESS table keeps in-frame sequences only and misses some clones. Where compared with another copy, unresolved V genes explain less than half of these, and the others have no known cause. Here the sample has 350,000 to 400,000 clones; around 87% occur a single time. Approximately 1% of the sample is taken by the ten largest. Sequencing was carried out using PBMCs or T cells enriched from blood (not recorded which). The receptor source for this set is a man aged 18-30 years who had recovered from COVID-19.

V usage is TRBV5-1 and J usage is TRBJ2-1; TRBD2 agrees at 9 bases. The V and J ends lost 2 bases and 2 bases, in that order; junction bases with no gene match: 5. The CDR3 consists of 16 residues. Germline V gene sequence: CDR1 SGHRS, CDR2 YFSETQ. Here the CDR3 DNA reads TGCGCCAGCAGCTTCATGACTAGCGGAACCTACAATGAGCAGTTCTTC. Its protein product is CASSFMTSGTYNEQFF.

The V and J genes are TRBV19 and TRBJ2-2; 12 nucleotides align to TRBD2. The CDR3 has 21 residues. V was pared by 5 bases and J by 5 bases, with 21 bases of the junction left unmatched. CDR1 and CDR2 (germline): LNHDA, SQIVND (reference sequence). CDR3 protein: CASSPHFRTSGRPSVTGELFF. CDR3 nucleotide sequence: TGTGCCAGTAGTCCCCACTTTCGAACTAGCGGGAGGCCCTCGGTGACCGGGGAGCTGTTTTTT.

This clone was observed a handful of times. V is TRBV24-1 and J is TRBJ2-7; D is unclear. The CDR3 is 11 amino acids. Germline V gene lookup returns CDR1 KGHDR and CDR2 SFDVKD. V was trimmed by 9 bases and J by 2 bases, leaving 7 bases between them. CDR3 nucleotides: TGTGCCACCTCACTTGCCTACGAGCAGTACTTC. It codes for CATSLAYEQYF.

The chain links TRBV4-2 to TRBJ1-3; 9 bases agree with TRBD1. Per germline, CDR1 LGHNA and CDR2 YNFKEQ. The CDR3 has 17 amino acids. The trim removed 3 bases at V and 4 bases at J, leaving 10 bases unmatched. CDR3: CASSHGQGQFSGNTIYF. CDR3 nucleotides: TGTGCCAGCAGCCATGGACAGGGGCAATTCTCCGGAAACACCATATATTTT.

V is TRBV9 and J is TRBJ2-1; 8 bases fit TRBD2. Germline CDR1 reads SGDLS; CDR2 reads YYNGEE. The CDR3 covers 16 residues. V was clipped by 0 bases and J by 4 bases; unmatched bases: 6. The CDR3 DNA sequence: TGTGCCAGCAGCGTAGAGGGCCAGCGGGGGTACAATGAGCAGTTCTTC. Amino acid sequence: CASSVEGQRGYNEQFF.

The chain has TRBV6-4 and TRBJ1-5; D call uncertain. CDR3 length: 13 residues. The V gene's germline CDR1 is MRHNA and CDR2 SNTAGT. V was shortened by 0 bases and J by 6 bases, with 6 bases between the two germline ends. The CDR3 DNA sequence: TGTGCCAGCAGTGACTCGATCGGTCAGCCCCAGCATTTT. Translation: CASSDSIGQPQHF.

The CDR3 loop reads CASSQERFGQGAGNEQFF. The CDR3, as DNA: TGCGCCAGCAGCCAAGAACGCTTTGGGCAGGGGGCGGGCAATGAGCAGTTCTTC. The V call is TRBV4-3, the J call TRBJ2-1, with 8 bases lining up with TRBD1. The CDR3 contains 18 residues. J was trimmed by 6 bases and V by 0 bases; bases with no gene match: 13. In germline, CDR1 is LGHNA, CDR2 YSLEER.

The CDR3 is CASSPGKESPLHF. The CDR3 DNA reads TGTGCCAGCAGTCCCGGGAAGGAATCACCCCTCCACTTT. V and J are TRBV12-3 or TRBV12-4 and TRBJ1-6; no definite D call. This CDR3 region has 13 residues. The ends were cut back, 5 bases at V and 10 bases at J, with 12 bases in the middle.

This sequence joins TRBV7-2 and TRBJ1-6; tentatively, D is TRBD1 (5 bases). The V end was cut by 2 bases, the J end by 7 bases, with 9 bases between. Germline V gene data show CDR1 as SGHTA and CDR2 as FQGNSA. CDR3 size: 14 residues. The CDR3 protein is CASSLQGGNSPLHF. CDR3 in DNA: TGTGCCAGCAGCTTACAGGGAGGGAATTCACCCCTCCACTTT.

This clone was counted a single time. The chain joins TRBV5-8 to TRBJ2-3, with 9 bases lining up with TRBD2. Germline V gives CDR1 SGHTS, CDR2 YDEGEE. CDR3 length equals 18 residues. V shed 6 bases and J 0 bases; nucleotides not matched to a gene: 14. This CDR3 reads CASTRGASGTTSTDTQYF. CDR3 DNA sequence: TGTGCCAGCACCCGAGGCGCTAGCGGGACTACTAGCACAGATACGCAGTATTTT. Filled out from reference TRBV5-8 and TRBJ2-3, the complete variable domain reads EAGVTQSPTHLIKTRGQQATLRCSPISGHTSVYWYQQALGLGLQFLLWYDEGEERNRGNFPPRFSGRQFPNYSSELNVNALELEDSALYLCASTRGASGTTSTDTQYFGPGTRLTVL.

This clone appeared once. The CDR3 protein is CASSQGLVRGHEKLFF. For the CDR3, the DNA is TGTGCCAGCAGCCAAGGGTTAGTGAGGGGGCATGAAAAACTGTTTTTT. V gene TRBV3-1 (or the pseudogene TRBV3-2) combines with J gene TRBJ1-4; 7 nucleotides align to TRBD1. Germline V CDR1 and CDR2: LGHDT, YNNKEL (reference sequence). Unmatched junction bases numbered 8, after V lost 1 base and J lost 6 bases. CDR3 length equals 16 residues.

This sequence joins TRBV5-8 and TRBJ1-5; 7 nucleotides line up with TRBD1. The CDR3 spans 17 residues. Germline values: CDR1 SGHTS, CDR2 YDEGEE. J was trimmed by 0 bases and V by 0 bases; bases with no gene match: 6. The CDR3 here is CASSLEGASYSNQPQHF. The DNA of the CDR3 is TGTGCCAGCAGCTTGGAGGGGGCCAGTTATAGCAATCAGCCCCAGCATTTT.

The chain employs TRBV6-2 or TRBV6-3 and TRBJ1-1, with 7 bases identical to TRBD1. The CDR3 is made up of 17 amino acids. J was trimmed by 1 base and V by 2 bases; bases with no gene match: 10. Germline V gives CDR1 MNHEY, CDR2 SVGEGT. CDR3 sequence: CASSYLVTGAANTEAFF. The DNA for the CDR3 is TGTGCCAGCAGTTACCTTGTTACAGGGGCAGCGAACACTGAAGCTTTCTTT.

The V call is TRBV28, the J call TRBJ2-6, with a weak D call TRBD1 (6 bases). Germline lookup yields CDR1 MDHEN and CDR2 SYDVKM. Trimming shortened V by 5 bases and J by 1 base, and 12 bases separated the two germline ends. This CDR3 region has 16 residues. The CDR3 sequence: CASSRRGLSGANVLTF. CDR3 coding DNA: TGTGCCAGCAGTCGCAGGGGCCTTTCTGGGGCCAACGTCCTGACTTTC.

CDR3 residues: CASSPSGTHYEQYF. CDR3 coding DNA: TGTGCCAGCTCACCTTCCGGGACACACTACGAGCAGTACTTC. J is TRBJ2-7 and V is TRBV18, with D possibly matching TRBD1 (6 bases). From germline, CDR1 is KGHSH and CDR2 LQKENI. The CDR3 totals 14 residues. Trimming stripped 3 bases from V and 3 bases from J, with 12 bases between. Full variable domain (outside the CDR3, taken from reference TRBV18 and TRBJ2-7): NAGVMQNPRHLVRRRGQEARLRCSPMKGHSHVYWYRQLPEEGLKFMVYLQKENIIDESGMPKERFSAEFPKEGPSILRIQQVVRGDSAAYFCASSPSGTHYEQYFGPGTRLTVT.

In nucleotides, the CDR3 is TGTGCCAGCAGCCTCGGACTAGCGGGATCCTACAATGAGCAGTTCTTC. It is translated as CASSLGLAGSYNEQFF. V usage is TRBV11-3 and J usage is TRBJ2-1; 12 bases align to TRBD2. The CDR3 is 16 amino acids. J was trimmed by 1 base and V by 5 bases; bases with no gene match: 3. Germline V CDR1 and CDR2: SGHNT, YENEEA. Full variable domain (outside the CDR3, taken from reference TRBV11-3 and TRBJ2-1): EAGVVQSPRYKIIEKKQPVAFWCNPISGHNTLYWYLQNLGQGPELLIRYENEEAVDDSQLPKDRFSAERLKGVDSTLKIQPAELGDSAVYLCASSLGLAGSYNEQFFGPGTRLTVL.

The chain joins TRBV5-1 to TRBJ1-2; 9 bases line up with TRBD1. V lost 2 bases, J lost 8 bases, and 7 bases stayed unmatched. Germline V gene lookup returns CDR1 SGHRS and CDR2 YFSETQ. This CDR3 comprises 14 residues. The CDR3 protein is CASSLLGQGKGYTF. CDR3 nucleotide sequence: TGCGCCAGCAGCTTACTAGGACAGGGGAAGGGCTACACCTTC.

This sequence joins TRBV6-5 and TRBJ1-1, with D hard to call. This CDR3 comprises 14 residues. Trimming took off 6 bases at V and 4 bases at J, with 15 bases between the two ends. Germline CDR1 MNHEY, CDR2 SVGAGI. CDR3 sequence reads: CASRTDYSGTEAFF. The CDR3 nucleotides read TGTGCCAGCAGAACGGACTACTCCGGCACTGAAGCTTTCTTT.

The rearrangement joins TRBV12-5 to TRBJ1-3; no clear D. In germline, CDR1 is LGHNT, CDR2 FRNRAP. The CDR3 is made up of 14 amino acids. V was pared by 0 bases and J by 3 bases, with 6 bases between. Written as DNA, the CDR3 is TGTGCTAGTGGTTTGGTACCTAATGGAAACACCATATATTTT. This translates into CASGLVPNGNTIYF.

The chain combines TRBV25-1 with TRBJ2-3, with 7 bases fitting TRBD2. Unmatched junction bases numbered 2, after V lost 7 bases and J lost 1 base. The CDR3 spans 13 residues. CDR1 MGHDK and CDR2 SYGVNS come from the germline V gene. DNA for the CDR3: TGTGCCAGCACCGCGGGGGGCACAGATACGCAGTATTTT. Translation: CASTAGGTDTQYF.

This chain joins TRBV2 and TRBJ2-3; 7 bases fit TRBD2. The CDR3 extends over 16 amino acids. CDR1 and CDR2 (germline): SNHLY, FYNNEI. V lost 2 bases, J lost 1 base, and 6 bases stayed unmatched. CDR3 DNA sequence: TGTGCCAGCAGTGAACGGCTAGCGGCGGGCACAGATACGCAGTATTTT. This sequence encodes CASSERLAAGTDTQYF. Full variable domain (missing parts from reference TRBV2 and TRBJ2-3): EPEVTQTPSHQVTQMGQEVILRCVPISNHLYFYWYRQILGQKVEFLVSFYNNEISEKSEIFDDQFSVERPDGSNFTLKIRSTKLEDSAMYFCASSERLAAGTDTQYFGPGTRLTVL.

This clone was counted a few times. The chain carries TRBV27 and TRBJ2-2; D remains unclear. V was clipped by 3 bases and J by 5 bases, with 13 bases between them. This CDR3 contains 15 residues. Germline lookup yields CDR1 MNHEY and CDR2 SMNVEV (reference sequence). This chain's CDR3 is CASSFSRSLTGELFF. For the CDR3, the DNA is TGTGCCAGCAGTTTTTCACGGAGTTTGACCGGGGAGCTGTTTTTT.

The chain has TRBV21-1 and TRBJ1-2. TRBV21-1 is given as a pseudogene. The CDR3 totals 14 residues. DNA of the CDR3: TGTGCCAGCAGCAAAATCCGGGGGAACTATGGCTACACCTTC. This gives the protein CASSKIRGNYGYTF.

The chain carries TRBV3-1 (or the pseudogene TRBV3-2) and TRBJ1-1; no definite D call. Germline CDR1 LGHDT, CDR2 YNNKEL (reference sequence). There are 13 residues in the CDR3. V lost 5 bases, J lost 5 bases, and 12 bases lay in between. CDR3 region: CASSLQRGTEAFF. The CDR3 coding sequence is TGTGCCAGCAGCTTACAACGAGGGACTGAAGCTTTCTTT.

The chain joins TRBV12-3 or TRBV12-4 to TRBJ2-7; perhaps TRBD1 as D (5 bases). V was cut by 6 bases and J by 4 bases, with 7 bases left in between. The CDR3 has 11 residues. For the CDR3, the DNA is TGTGCCAGCAGAGGGGTGTACGAGCAGTACTTC. As protein: CASRGVYEQYF.

The chain has TRBV15 and TRBJ1-1, with D possibly being TRBD1 (6 bases). This CDR3 has 13 amino acids. V shed 8 bases and J shed 1 base, with 11 bases lying between them. Germline CDR1 reads LNHNV; CDR2 reads YYDKDF (reference sequence). CDR3 sequence (DNA): TGTGCCACCGGAGGACAGACGAACACTGAAGCTTTCTTT. Translation: CATGGQTNTEAFF. Combining the CDR3 with reference TRBV15 and TRBJ1-1 gives the whole variable domain DAMVIQNPRYQVTQFGKPVTLSCSQTLNHNVMYWYQQKSSQAPKLLFHYYDKDFNNEADTPDNFQSRRPNTSFCFLDIRSPGLGDTAMYLCATGGQTNTEAFFGQGTRLTVV.

The J gene is TRBJ2-1, the V gene TRBV28, with TRBD2 matching 16 bases. Germline V gene sequence: CDR1 MDHEN, CDR2 SYDVKM. The CDR3 covers 15 residues. The trim removed 5 bases at V and 9 bases at J, leaving 4 bases unmatched. CDR3 nucleotide sequence: TGTGCCAGCAGTCTTGGGACTAGCGGGAGGGGTGAGCAGTTCTTC. This sequence encodes CASSLGTSGRGEQFF.

This chain uses TRBV2 with TRBJ2-1; no definite D call. This CDR3 has 14 residues. CDR1 and CDR2 (germline): SNHLY, FYNNEI. V gave up 4 bases and J gave up 1 base, with 8 bases separating them. In nucleotides, the CDR3 is TGTGCCAGCAGTGGAGATGGTTCCTACAATGAGCAGTTCTTC. Amino acid sequence: CASSGDGSYNEQFF.

This chain links TRBV20-1 with TRBJ2-1, with D tentatively TRBD1 (7 bases). V lost 3 bases, J lost 8 bases, and 17 bases lay in between. The germline CDR1 and CDR2 sequences are DFQATT and SNEGSKA (reference sequence). The CDR3 is made up of 14 amino acids. CDR3 in DNA: TGCAGTGCTAGTTGGCAGGGGGGAACATATGAGCAGTTCTTC. It translates to CSASWQGGTYEQFF.